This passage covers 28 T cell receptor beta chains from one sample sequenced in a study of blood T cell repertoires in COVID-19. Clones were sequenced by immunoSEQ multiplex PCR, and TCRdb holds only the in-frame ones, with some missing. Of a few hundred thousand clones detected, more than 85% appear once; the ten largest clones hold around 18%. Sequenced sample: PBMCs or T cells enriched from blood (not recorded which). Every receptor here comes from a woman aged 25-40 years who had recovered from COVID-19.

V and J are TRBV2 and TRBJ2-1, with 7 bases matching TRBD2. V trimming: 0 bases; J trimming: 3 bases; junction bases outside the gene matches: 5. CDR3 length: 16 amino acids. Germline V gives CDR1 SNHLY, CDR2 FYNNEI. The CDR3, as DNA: TGTGCCAGCAGTGAAGCTCGCGGGGGAGTCTACAATGAGCAGTTCTTC. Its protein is CASSEARGGVYNEQFF.

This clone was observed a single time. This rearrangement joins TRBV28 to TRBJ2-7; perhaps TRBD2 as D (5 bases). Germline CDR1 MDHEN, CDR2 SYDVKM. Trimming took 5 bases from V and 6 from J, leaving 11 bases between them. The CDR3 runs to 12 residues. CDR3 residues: CASSQEALEQYF. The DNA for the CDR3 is TGTGCCAGCAGTCAGGAGGCACTCGAGCAGTACTTC.

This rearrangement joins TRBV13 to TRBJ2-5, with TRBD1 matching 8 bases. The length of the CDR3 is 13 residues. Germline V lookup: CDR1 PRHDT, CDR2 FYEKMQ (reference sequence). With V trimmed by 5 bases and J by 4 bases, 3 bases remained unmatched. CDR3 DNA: TGTGCCAGCAGCCCGACAGGGGTAGAGACCCAGTACTTC. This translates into CASSPTGVETQYF.

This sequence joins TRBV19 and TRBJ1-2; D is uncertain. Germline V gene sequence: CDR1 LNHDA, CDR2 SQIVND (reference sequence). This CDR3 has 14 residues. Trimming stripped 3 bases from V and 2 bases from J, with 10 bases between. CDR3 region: CASSINRFNYGYTF. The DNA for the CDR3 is TGTGCCAGTAGTATTAACAGATTCAACTATGGCTACACCTTC.

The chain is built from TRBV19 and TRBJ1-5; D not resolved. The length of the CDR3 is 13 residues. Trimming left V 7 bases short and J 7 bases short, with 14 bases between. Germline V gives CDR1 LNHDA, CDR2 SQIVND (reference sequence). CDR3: CASMRGDGQPQHF. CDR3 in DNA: TGTGCCAGTATGCGGGGAGACGGGCAGCCCCAGCATTTT.

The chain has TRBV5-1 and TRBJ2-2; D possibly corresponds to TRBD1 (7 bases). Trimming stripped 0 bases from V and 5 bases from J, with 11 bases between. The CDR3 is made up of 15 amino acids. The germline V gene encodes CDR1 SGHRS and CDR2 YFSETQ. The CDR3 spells CASSLVQGGTGELFF. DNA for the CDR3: TGCGCCAGCAGCTTGGTTCAGGGGGGAACCGGGGAGCTGTTTTTT.

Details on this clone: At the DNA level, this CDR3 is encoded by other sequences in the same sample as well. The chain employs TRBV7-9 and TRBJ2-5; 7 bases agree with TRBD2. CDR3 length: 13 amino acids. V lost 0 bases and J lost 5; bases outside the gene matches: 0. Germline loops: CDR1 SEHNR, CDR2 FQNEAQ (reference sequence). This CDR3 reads CASSLAGGETQYF. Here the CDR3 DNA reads TGTGCCAGCAGCTTAGCGGGGGGGGAGACCCAGTACTTC.

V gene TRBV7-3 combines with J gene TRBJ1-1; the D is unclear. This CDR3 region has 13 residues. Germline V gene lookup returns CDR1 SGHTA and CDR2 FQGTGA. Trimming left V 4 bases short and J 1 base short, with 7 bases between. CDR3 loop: CASSSQENTEAFF. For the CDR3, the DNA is TGTGCCAGCAGCTCGCAGGAGAACACTGAAGCTTTCTTT.

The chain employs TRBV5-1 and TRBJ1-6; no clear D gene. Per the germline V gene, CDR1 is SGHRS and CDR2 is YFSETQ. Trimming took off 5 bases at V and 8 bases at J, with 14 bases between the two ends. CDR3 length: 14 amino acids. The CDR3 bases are TGCGCCAGCAGAGAGGGAGATGTTTATTCACCCCTCCACTTT. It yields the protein CASREGDVYSPLHF.

This chain's CDR3 is CASSLRTGTGELFF. The CDR3, as DNA: TGTGCCAGCAGCCTTCGGACGGGGACCGGGGAGCTGTTTTTT. The rearrangement links TRBV13 to TRBJ2-2, with a weak D call TRBD2 (5 bases). The CDR3 has 14 residues. Trimming cost V 5 bases and J 5 bases, with 12 bases left between them. The germline V gene encodes CDR1 PRHDT and CDR2 FYEKMQ (reference sequence). Variable domain in full (rest from reference TRBV13 and TRBJ2-2): AAGVIQSPRHLIKEKRETATLKCYPIPRHDTVYWYQQGPGQDPQFLISFYEKMQSDKGSIPDRFSAQQFSDYHSELNMSSLELGDSALYFCASSLRTGTGELFFGEGSRLTVL.

The CDR3 is CASREQGATDTQYF. CDR3 sequence (DNA): TGTGCCAGCAGGGAACAGGGGGCAACAGATACGCAGTATTTT. This chain links TRBV2 with TRBJ2-3; TRBD1 agrees at 9 bases. The CDR3 extends over 14 amino acids. The V segment lost 6 bases and the J segment 3 bases; nucleotides outside the gene matches: 4. Germline assignment: CDR1 SNHLY and CDR2 FYNNEI.

CDR3 in amino acids: CASSSDRGRHYEQYF. The CDR3 DNA follows: TGTGCCAGCAGCTCGGACAGGGGGCGCCACTACGAGCAGTACTTC. The chain recombines TRBV13 with TRBJ2-7; 11 nucleotides agree with TRBD1. From germline, CDR1 is PRHDT and CDR2 FYEKMQ (reference sequence). The CDR3 contains 15 residues. Trimming removed 4 bases from V and 3 bases from J; junction bases left unmatched: 5.

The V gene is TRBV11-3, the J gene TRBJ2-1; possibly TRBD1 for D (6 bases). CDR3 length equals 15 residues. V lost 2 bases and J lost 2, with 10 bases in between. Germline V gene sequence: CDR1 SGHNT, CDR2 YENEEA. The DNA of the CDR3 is TGTGCCAGCAGCTTAAGACAGGATGCCTACAATGAGCAGTTCTTC. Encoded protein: CASSLRQDAYNEQFF.

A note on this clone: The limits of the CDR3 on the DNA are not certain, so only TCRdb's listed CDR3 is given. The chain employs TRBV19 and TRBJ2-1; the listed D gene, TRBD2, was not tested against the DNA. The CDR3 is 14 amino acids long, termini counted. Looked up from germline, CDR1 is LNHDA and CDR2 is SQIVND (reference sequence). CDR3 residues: CASTSGSSYNEQFF.

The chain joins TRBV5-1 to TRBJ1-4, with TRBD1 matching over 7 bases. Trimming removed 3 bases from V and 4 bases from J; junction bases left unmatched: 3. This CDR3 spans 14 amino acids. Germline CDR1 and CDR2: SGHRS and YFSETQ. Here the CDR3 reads CASSSGQLNEKLFF. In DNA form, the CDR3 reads TGCGCCAGCAGCTCGGGACAGCTTAATGAAAAACTGTTTTTT.

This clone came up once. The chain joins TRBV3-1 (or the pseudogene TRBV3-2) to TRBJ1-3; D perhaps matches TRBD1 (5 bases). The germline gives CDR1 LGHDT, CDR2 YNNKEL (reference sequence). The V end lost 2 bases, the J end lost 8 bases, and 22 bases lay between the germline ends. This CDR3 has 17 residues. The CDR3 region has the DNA TGTGCCAGCAGCCAATTAATCACCGGACACGATGGGCACACCATATATTTT. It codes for CASSQLITGHDGHTIYF.

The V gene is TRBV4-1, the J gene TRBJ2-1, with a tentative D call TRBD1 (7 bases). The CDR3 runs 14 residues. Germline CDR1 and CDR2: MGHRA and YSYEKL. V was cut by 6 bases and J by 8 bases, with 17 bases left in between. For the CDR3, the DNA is TGCGCCAGCAGTTCTAGGAGGGGGCGAGATGAGCAGTTCTTC. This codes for CASSSRRGRDEQFF.

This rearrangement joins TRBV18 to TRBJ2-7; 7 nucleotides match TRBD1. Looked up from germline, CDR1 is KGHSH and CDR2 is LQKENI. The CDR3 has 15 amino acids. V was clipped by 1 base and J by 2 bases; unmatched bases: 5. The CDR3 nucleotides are TGTGCCAGCTCACCACAGGGACAGTTAACCTACGAGCAGTACTTC. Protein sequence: CASSPQGQLTYEQYF.

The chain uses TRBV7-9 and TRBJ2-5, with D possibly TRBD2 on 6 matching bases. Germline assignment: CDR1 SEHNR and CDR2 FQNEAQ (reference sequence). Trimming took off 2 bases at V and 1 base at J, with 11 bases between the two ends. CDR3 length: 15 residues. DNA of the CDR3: TGTGCCAGCAGCTTAAGGCTAGCGAGCCAAGAGACCCAGTACTTC. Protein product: CASSLRLASQETQYF.

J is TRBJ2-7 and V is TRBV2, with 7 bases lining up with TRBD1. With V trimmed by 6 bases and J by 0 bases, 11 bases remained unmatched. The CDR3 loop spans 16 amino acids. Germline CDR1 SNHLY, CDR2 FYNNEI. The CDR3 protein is CASRDPPGQNSYEQYF. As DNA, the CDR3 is TGTGCCAGCAGAGACCCTCCGGGACAGAACTCCTACGAGCAGTACTTC.

CDR3 sequence: CASRSGYSNQPQHF. CDR3 DNA sequence: TGTGCCAGTAGATCGGGGTATAGCAATCAGCCCCAGCATTTT. The rearrangement joins TRBV19 to TRBJ1-5, with D unclear. Germline assignment: CDR1 LNHDA and CDR2 SQIVND (reference sequence). V shed 6 bases and J shed 0 bases, with 9 bases lying between them. This CDR3 has 14 residues. Full variable domain (rest looked up from reference TRBV19 and TRBJ1-5): DGGITQSPKYLFRKEGQNVTLSCEQNLNHDAMYWYRQDPGQGLRLIYYSQIVNDFQKGDIAEGYSVSREKKESFPLTVTSAQKNPTAFYLCASRSGYSNQPQHFGDGTRLSIL.

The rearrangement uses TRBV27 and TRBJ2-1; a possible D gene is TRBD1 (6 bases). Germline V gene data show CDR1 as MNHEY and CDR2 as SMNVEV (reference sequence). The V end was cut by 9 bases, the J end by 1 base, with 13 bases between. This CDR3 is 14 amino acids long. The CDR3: CASSGTLSYNEQFF. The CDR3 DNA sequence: TGTGCCAGTTCCGGGACACTATCCTACAATGAGCAGTTCTTC.

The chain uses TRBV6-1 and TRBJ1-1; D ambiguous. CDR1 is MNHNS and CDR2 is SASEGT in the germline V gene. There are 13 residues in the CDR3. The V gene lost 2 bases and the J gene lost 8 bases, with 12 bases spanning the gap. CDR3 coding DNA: TGTGCCAGCAGTGAATCGGGATTCGGAGAAGCTTTCTTT. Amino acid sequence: CASSESGFGEAFF.

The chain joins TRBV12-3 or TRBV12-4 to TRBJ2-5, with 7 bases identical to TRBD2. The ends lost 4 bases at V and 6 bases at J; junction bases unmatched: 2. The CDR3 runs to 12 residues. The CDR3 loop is CASSSGGKTQYF. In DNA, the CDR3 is TGTGCCAGCAGTTCGGGGGGAAAGACCCAGTACTTC.

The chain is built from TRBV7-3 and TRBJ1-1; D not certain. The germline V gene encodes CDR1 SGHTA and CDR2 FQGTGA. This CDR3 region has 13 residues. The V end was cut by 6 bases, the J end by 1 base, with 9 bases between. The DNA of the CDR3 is TGTGCCAGCAGATACTCTGCGAACACTGAAGCTTTCTTT. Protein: CASRYSANTEAFF. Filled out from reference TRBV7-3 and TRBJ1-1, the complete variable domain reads GAGVSQTPSNKVTEKGKYVELRCDPISGHTALYWYRQSLGQGPEFLIYFQGTGAADDSGLPNDRFFAVRPEGSVSTLKIQRTERGDSAVYLCASRYSANTEAFFGQGTRLTVV.

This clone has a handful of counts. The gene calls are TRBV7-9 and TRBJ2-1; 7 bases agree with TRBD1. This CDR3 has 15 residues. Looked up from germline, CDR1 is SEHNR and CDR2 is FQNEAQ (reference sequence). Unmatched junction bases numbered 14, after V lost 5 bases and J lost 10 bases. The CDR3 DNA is TGTGCCAGCAGCCGATCTAGACAGGGCGATTGGGAGCAGTTCTTC. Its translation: CASSRSRQGDWEQFF. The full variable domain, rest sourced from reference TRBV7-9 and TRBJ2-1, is DTGVSQNPRHKITKRGQNVTFRCDPISEHNRLYWYRQTLGQGPEFLTYFQNEAQLEKSRLLSDRFSAERPKGSFSTLEIQRTEQGDSAMYLCASSRSRQGDWEQFFGPGTRLTVL.

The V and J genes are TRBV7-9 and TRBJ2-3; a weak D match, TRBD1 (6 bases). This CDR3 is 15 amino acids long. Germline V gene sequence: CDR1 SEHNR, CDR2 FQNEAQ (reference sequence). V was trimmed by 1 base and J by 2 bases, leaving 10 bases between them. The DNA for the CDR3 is TGTGCCAGCAGCTTAGTGGGGGCTTACACAGATACGCAGTATTTT. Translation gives CASSLVGAYTDTQYF.

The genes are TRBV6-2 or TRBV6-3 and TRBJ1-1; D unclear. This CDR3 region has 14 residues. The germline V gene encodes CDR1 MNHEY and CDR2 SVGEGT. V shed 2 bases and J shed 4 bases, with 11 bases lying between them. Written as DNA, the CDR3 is TGTGCCAGCAGTTACACCCCGGGGAGCACTGAAGCTTTCTTT. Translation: CASSYTPGSTEAFF.